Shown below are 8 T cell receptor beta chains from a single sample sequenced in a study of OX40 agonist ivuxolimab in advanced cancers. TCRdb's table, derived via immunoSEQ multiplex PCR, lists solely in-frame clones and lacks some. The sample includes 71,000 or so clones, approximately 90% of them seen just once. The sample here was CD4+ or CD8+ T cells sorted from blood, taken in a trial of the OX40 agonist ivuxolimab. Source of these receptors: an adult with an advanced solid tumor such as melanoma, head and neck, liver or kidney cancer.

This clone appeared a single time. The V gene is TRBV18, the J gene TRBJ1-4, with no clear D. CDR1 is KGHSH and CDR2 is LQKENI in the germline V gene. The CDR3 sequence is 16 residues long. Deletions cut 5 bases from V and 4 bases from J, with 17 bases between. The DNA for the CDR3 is TGTGCCAGCTCAAACACTCGGACGGTCCATAATGAAAAACTGTTTTTT. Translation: CASSNTRTVHNEKLFF.

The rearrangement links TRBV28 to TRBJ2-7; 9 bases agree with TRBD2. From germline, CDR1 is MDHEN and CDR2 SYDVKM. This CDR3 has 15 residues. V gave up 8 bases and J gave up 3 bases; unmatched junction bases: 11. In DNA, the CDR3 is TGTGCCAGCGGGGTGTTTAGCGGGAGAGGCTACGAGCAGTACTTC. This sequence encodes CASGVFSGRGYEQYF.

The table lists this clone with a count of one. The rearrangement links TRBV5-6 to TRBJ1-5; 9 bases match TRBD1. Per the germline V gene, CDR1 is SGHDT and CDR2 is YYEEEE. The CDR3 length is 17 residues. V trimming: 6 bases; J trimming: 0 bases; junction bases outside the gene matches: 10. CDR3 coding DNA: TGTGCCAGCACCATTACCGGGACAGGGATTAGCAATCAGCCCCAGCATTTT. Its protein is CASTITGTGISNQPQHF.

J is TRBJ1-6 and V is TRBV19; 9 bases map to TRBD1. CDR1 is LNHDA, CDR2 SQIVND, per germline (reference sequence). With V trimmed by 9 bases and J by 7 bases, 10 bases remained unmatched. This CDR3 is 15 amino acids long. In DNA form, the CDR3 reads TGTGCCAGCTATGAGGGACAGGGCAGAAATTCACCCCTCCACTTT. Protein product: CASYEGQGRNSPLHF.

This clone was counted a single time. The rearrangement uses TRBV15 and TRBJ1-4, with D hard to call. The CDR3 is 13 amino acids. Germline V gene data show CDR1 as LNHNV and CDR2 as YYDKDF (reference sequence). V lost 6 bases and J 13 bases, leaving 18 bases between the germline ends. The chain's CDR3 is CATRFSPGRRLFF. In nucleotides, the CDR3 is TGTGCCACCAGATTTTCCCCCGGGAGAAGACTGTTTTTT.

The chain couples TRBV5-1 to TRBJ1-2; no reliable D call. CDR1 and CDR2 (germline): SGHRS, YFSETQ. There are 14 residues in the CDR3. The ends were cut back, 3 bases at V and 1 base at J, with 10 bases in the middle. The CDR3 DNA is TGCGCCAGCAGCTCGGCAGTGGATAACTATGGCTACACCTTC. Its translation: CASSSAVDNYGYTF.

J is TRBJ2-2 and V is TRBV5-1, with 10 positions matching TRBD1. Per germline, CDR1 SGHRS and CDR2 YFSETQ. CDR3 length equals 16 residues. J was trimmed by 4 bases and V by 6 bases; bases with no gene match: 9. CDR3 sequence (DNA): TGCGCCAGCACCCTCGGACAGGGGGGCGTCACCGGGGAGCTGTTTTTT. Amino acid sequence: CASTLGQGGVTGELFF.

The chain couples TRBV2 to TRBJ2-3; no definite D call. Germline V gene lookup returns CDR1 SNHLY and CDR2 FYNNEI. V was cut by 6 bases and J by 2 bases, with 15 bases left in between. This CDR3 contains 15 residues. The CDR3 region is CASSQRFPTTDTQYF. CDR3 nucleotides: TGTGCCAGCAGCCAAAGGTTCCCCACCACAGATACGCAGTATTTT.